This paragraph covers one TCR beta chain sequence. As yet, its antigen is unknown. This entry is derived from a study of OX40 agonist ivuxolimab in advanced cancers. This table comes from immunoSEQ multiplex PCR, and its TCRdb copy is limited to in-frame clones, with some not included. Seen here are 55,000 to 75,000 clones, roughly 85% observed once, and the top ten hold 0.65% to 0.9%. Study observations and caveats: The study observed clonal expansion of CD4+ and CD8+ blood T cells by week 6 at 0.1 to 3.0 mg/kg.

The CDR3 contains 15 residues. V gave up 4 bases and J gave up 1 base; unmatched junction bases: 3. In germline, CDR1 is LGHNA, CDR2 YSLEER. This receptor was taken from an adult with an advanced solid tumor such as melanoma, head and neck, liver or kidney cancer. The chain carries TRBV4-3 and TRBJ1-1, with 10 bases matching TRBD1. Source: CD4+ or CD8+ T cells sorted from blood, taken in a trial of the OX40 agonist ivuxolimab. CDR3 region: CASSRRDRGNTEAFF. The CDR3, as DNA: TGCGCCAGCAGCCGAAGGGACAGGGGGAACACTGAAGCTTTCTTT.